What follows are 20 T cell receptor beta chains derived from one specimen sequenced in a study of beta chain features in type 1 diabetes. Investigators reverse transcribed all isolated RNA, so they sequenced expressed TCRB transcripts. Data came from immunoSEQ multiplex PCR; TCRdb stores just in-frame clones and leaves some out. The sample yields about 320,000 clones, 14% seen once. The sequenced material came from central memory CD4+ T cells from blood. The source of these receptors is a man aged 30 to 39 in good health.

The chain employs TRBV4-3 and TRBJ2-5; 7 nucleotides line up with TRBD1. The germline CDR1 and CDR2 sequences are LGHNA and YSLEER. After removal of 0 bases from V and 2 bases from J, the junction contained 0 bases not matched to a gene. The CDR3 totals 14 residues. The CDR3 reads CASSQDRGQETQYF. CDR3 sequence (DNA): TGCGCCAGCAGCCAAGACAGGGGGCAAGAGACCCAGTACTTC.

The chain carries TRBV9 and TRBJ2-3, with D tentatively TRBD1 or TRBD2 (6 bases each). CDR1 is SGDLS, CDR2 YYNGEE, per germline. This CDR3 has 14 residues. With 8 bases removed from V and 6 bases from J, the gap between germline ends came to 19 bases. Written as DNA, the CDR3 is TGTGCCAGTTCACCCGGGGGCCTCGGTGATACGCAGTATTTT. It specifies CASSPGGLGDTQYF. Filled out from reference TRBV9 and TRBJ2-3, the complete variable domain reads DSGVTQTPKHLITATGQRVTLRCSPRSGDLSVYWYQQSLDQGLQFLIQYYNGEERAKGNILERFSAQQFPDLHSELNLSSLELGDSALYFCASSPGGLGDTQYFGPGTRLTVL.

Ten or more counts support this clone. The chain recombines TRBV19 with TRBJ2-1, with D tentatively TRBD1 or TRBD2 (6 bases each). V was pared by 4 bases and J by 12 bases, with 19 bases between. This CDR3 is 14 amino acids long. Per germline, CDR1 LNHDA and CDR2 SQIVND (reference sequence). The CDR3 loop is CASSNSYSGAGQFF. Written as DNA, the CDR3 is TGTGCCAGTAGTAACTCCTACTCGGGGGCGGGGCAGTTCTTC.

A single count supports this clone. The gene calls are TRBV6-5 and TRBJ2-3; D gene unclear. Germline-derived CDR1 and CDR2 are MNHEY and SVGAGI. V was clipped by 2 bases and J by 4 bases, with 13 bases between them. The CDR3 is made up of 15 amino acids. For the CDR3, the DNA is TGTGCCAGCAGTTACGGCCAGCCCGGTCCAGATACGCAGTATTTT. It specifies CASSYGQPGPDTQYF.

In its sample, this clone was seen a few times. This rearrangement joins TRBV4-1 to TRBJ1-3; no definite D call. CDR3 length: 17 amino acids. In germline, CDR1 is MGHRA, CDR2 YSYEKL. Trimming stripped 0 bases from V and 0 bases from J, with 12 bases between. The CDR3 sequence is CASSQERSGGSGNTIYF. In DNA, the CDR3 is TGCGCCAGCAGCCAAGAAAGGAGTGGAGGCTCTGGAAACACCATATATTTT.

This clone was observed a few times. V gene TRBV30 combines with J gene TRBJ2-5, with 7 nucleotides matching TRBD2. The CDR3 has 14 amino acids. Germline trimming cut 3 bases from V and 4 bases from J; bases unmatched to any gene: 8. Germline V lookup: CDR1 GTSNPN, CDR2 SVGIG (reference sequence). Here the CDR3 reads CAWREGGSLETQYF. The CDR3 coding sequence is TGTGCCTGGAGGGAGGGCGGGAGTCTAGAGACCCAGTACTTC.

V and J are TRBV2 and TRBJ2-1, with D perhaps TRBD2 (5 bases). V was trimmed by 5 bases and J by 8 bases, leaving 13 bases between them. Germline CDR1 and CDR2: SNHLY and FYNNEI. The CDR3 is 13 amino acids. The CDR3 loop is CASSSNTRDEQFF. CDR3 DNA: TGTGCCAGCAGTTCGAACACGAGGGATGAGCAGTTCTTC.

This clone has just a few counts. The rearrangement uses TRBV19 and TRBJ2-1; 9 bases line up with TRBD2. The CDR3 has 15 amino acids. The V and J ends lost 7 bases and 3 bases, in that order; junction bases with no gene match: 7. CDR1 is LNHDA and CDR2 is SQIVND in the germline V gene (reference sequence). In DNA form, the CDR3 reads TGTGCCAGTACCCCTAGCGGGGAACTCTACAATGAGCAGTTCTTC. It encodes CASTPSGELYNEQFF.

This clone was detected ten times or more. The CDR3 is CASSPTAATEAFF. The CDR3 coding sequence is TGTGCCAGCTCACCGACCGCGGCGACTGAAGCTTTCTTT. The V gene is TRBV18, the J gene TRBJ1-1; D is uncertain. Trimming removed 3 bases from V and 5 bases from J, with 10 bases in between. The CDR3 extends over 13 amino acids. The germline V gene encodes CDR1 KGHSH and CDR2 LQKENI.

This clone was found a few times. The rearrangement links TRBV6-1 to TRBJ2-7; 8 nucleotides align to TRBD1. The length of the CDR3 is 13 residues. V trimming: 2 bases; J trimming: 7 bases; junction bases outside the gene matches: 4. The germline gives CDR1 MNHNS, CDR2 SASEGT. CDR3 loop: CASSEWTGREQYV. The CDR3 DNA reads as TGTGCCAGCAGTGAATGGACAGGGCGGGAGCAGTACGTC.

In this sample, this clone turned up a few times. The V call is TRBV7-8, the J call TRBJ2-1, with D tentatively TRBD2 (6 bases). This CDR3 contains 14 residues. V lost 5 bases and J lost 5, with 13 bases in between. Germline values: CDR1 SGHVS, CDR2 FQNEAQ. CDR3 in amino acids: CASSLRETDNEQFF. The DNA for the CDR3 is TGTGCCAGCAGCCTGCGGGAAACAGACAATGAGCAGTTCTTC.

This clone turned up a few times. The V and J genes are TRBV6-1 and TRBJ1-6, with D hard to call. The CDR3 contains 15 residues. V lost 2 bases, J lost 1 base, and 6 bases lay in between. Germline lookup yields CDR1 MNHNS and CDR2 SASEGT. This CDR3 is CASSETYSYNSPLHF. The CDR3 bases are TGTGCCAGCAGTGAAACCTATTCCTATAATTCACCCCTCCACTTT.

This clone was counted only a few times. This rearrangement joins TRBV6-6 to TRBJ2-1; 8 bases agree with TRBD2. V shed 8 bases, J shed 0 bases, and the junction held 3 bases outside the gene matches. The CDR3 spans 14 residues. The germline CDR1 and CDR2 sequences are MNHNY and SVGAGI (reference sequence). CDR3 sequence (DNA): TGTGCCAGCGCGGGGACTAGCTCCTACAATGAGCAGTTCTTC. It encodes CASAGTSSYNEQFF.

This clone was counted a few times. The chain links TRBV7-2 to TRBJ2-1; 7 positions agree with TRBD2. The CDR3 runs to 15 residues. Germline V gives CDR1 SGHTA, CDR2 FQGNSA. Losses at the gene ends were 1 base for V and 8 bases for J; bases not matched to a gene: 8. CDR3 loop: CASSLGAGVGYEQFF. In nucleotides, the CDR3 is TGTGCCAGCAGCTTAGGGGCGGGAGTAGGGTATGAGCAGTTCTTC.

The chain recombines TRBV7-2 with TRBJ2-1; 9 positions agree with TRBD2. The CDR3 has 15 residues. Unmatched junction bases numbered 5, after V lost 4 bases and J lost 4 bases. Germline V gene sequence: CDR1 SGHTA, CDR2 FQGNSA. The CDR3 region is CASSWVAGGYNEQFF. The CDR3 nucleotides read TGTGCCAGCAGCTGGGTGGCGGGAGGGTACAATGAGCAGTTCTTC.

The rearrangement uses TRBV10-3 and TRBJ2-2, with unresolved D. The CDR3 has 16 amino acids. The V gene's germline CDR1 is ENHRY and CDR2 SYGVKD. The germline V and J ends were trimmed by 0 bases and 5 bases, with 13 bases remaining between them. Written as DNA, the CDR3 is TGTGCCATCAGTGAGTCGGGTTTTCGCAGTACCGGGGAGCTGTTTTTT. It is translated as CAISESGFRSTGELFF.

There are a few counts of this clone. CDR3 in amino acids: CASRNGQGRYGYTF. DNA for the CDR3: TGTGCCAGCAGAAACGGACAGGGGAGATATGGCTACACCTTC. The chain uses TRBV6-1 and TRBJ1-2, with 9 bases aligning to TRBD1. Germline V gene lookup returns CDR1 MNHNS and CDR2 SASEGT. J was trimmed by 5 bases and V by 6 bases; bases with no gene match: 7. This CDR3 is built from 14 residues.

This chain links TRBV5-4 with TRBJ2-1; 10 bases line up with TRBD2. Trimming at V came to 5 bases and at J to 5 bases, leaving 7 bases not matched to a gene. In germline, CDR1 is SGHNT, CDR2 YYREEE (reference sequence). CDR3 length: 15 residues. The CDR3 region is CASREGLAADNEQFF. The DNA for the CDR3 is TGTGCCAGCAGGGAAGGACTAGCGGCGGACAATGAGCAGTTCTTC.

In DNA form, the CDR3 reads TGTGCCAGCAGTTACGGGGTAGACCTAGCGGGGGGTGAGCAGTTCTTC. Amino acid sequence: CASSYGVDLAGGEQFF. This chain joins TRBV6-6 and TRBJ2-1; the match to TRBD2 covers 11 bases. Losses at the gene ends were 2 bases for V and 9 bases for J; bases not matched to a gene: 9. The CDR3 covers 16 residues. Looked up from germline, CDR1 is MNHNY and CDR2 is SVGAGI (reference sequence).

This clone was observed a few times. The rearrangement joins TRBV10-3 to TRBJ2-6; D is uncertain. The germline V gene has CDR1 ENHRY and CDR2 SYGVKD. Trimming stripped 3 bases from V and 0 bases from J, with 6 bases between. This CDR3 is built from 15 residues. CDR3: CAISDTTSGANVLTF. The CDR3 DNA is TGTGCCATCAGTGACACTACCTCTGGGGCCAACGTCCTGACTTTC.